A single sample gave rise to the 25 T cell receptor beta chains below, sequenced in a study of blood T cell repertoires in COVID-19. Sequencing was performed with immunoSEQ multiplex PCR; in TCRdb, only in-frame clones are kept and a portion is missing. Seen here are 95,000 to 110,000 clones, approximately 84% observed once, and the top ten hold over 10%. Specimen: peripheral blood. Receptors were obtained from a human donor in a cohort sampled during active or convalescent COVID-19.

The chain carries TRBV7-3 and TRBJ2-7; D is perhaps TRBD2 (7 bases). The CDR3 is 17 residues long. Germline V gene sequence: CDR1 SGHTA, CDR2 FQGTGA. The germline V and J ends were trimmed by 0 bases and 7 bases, with 22 bases remaining between them. The CDR3 sequence: CASSLTPAGAGRVEQYF. DNA of the CDR3: TGTGCCAGCAGCTTAACTCCGGCGGGGGCGGGGAGGGTTGAGCAGTACTTC.

The V and J genes are TRBV19 and TRBJ2-3; 8 nucleotides agree with TRBD2. Trimming removed 3 bases from V and 0 bases from J; junction bases left unmatched: 8. The CDR3 is 17 amino acids. In germline, CDR1 is LNHDA, CDR2 SQIVND (reference sequence). The CDR3 is CASSIRPGGPSTDTQYF. In nucleotides, the CDR3 is TGTGCCAGTAGTATTCGGCCGGGGGGGCCTAGCACAGATACGCAGTATTTT.

For this clone: In the same sample, other DNA sequences code for this CDR3. The CDR3 DNA is TGTGCCAGCAGCTTAGTAGCTAATCAGCCCCAGCATTTT. Protein sequence: CASSLVANQPQHF. This chain uses TRBV7-2 with TRBJ1-5; D unresolved. Germline V lookup: CDR1 SGHTA, CDR2 FQGNSA. V lost 1 base to trimming and J lost 4 bases, with 5 bases between them. The CDR3 sequence is 13 residues long.

The chain is built from TRBV11-2 and TRBJ2-3; tentative D call: TRBD1 (6 bases). V gave up 1 base and J gave up 3 bases, with 14 bases separating them. Germline V CDR1 and CDR2: SGHAT, FQNNGV. The CDR3 spans 16 residues. The DNA for the CDR3 is TGTGCCAGCAGCTTAGTATCCCAGGGGTTTACAGATACGCAGTATTTT. This translates into CASSLVSQGFTDTQYF. The variable domain in full, with the rest retrieved from reference TRBV11-2 and TRBJ2-3, is EAGVAQSPRYKIIEKRQSVAFWCNPISGHATLYWYQQILGQGPKLLIQFQNNGVVDDSQLPKDRFSAERLKGVDSTLKIQPAKLEDSAVYLCASSLVSQGFTDTQYFGPGTRLTVL.

V and J are TRBV6-5 and TRBJ1-2; TRBD1 is a possible D gene (6 bases). The CDR3 is made up of 12 amino acids. The V end was cut by 6 bases, the J end by 4 bases, with 9 bases between. The germline gives CDR1 MNHEY, CDR2 SVGAGI. The CDR3 DNA follows: TGTGCCAGCAGAGGGGGGGCCTATGGCTACACCTTC. Translated, it gives CASRGGAYGYTF.

This chain joins TRBV5-5 and TRBJ1-2; maybe TRBD1 (5 bases). The CDR3 contains 14 residues. V was trimmed by 4 bases and J by 3 bases, leaving 13 bases between them. CDR1 and CDR2 from the germline V gene are SGHKS and YYEKEE (reference sequence). CDR3 sequence reads: CASSPRREDYGYTF. The CDR3 region has the DNA TGTGCCAGCAGCCCCCGCAGGGAAGACTATGGCTACACCTTC. The whole variable domain, filled in from reference TRBV5-5 and TRBJ1-2, reads DAGVTQSPTHLIKTRGQQVTLRCSPISGHKSVSWYQQVLGQGPQFIFQYYEKEERGRGNFPDRFSARQFPNYSSELNVNALLLGDSALYLCASSPRREDYGYTFGSGTRLTVV.

The chain recombines TRBV9 with TRBJ2-7; the match to TRBD2 covers 8 bases. The CDR3 runs to 13 residues. Germline values: CDR1 SGDLS, CDR2 YYNGEE. Losses at the gene ends were 3 bases for V and 6 bases for J; bases not matched to a gene: 5. The CDR3 spells CASSAGGTTEQYF. CDR3 bases: TGTGCCAGCAGCGCGGGGGGGACTACCGAGCAGTACTTC.

The chain links TRBV6-5 to TRBJ1-4; D gene ambiguous. V dropped 0 bases and J dropped 0 bases, with 5 bases sitting between them. Germline V CDR1 and CDR2: MNHEY, SVGAGI. This CDR3 is built from 15 residues. CDR3 DNA sequence: TGTGCCAGCAGTTACTCCCATGCAACTAATGAAAAACTGTTTTTT. Translated, it gives CASSYSHATNEKLFF.

The rearrangement links TRBV7-3 to TRBJ1-4; a possible D gene is TRBD1 (6 bases). Per germline, CDR1 SGHTA and CDR2 FQGTGA. This CDR3 comprises 19 residues. The V gene lost 7 bases and the J gene lost 0 bases, with 24 bases spanning the gap. CDR3 amino acids: CASTKEGVGGSSTNEKLFF. CDR3 bases: TGTGCCAGCACCAAAGAGGGGGTAGGGGGAAGTTCAACTAATGAAAAACTGTTTTTT.

The gene calls are TRBV19 and TRBJ1-2; 12 positions match TRBD1. The trim removed 5 bases at V and 10 bases at J, leaving 11 bases unmatched. Germline CDR1 reads LNHDA; CDR2 reads SQIVND (reference sequence). CDR3 size: 15 residues. CDR3 sequence reads: CASSSLGRDRGPYTF. As DNA, the CDR3 is TGTGCCAGTAGTTCCCTAGGCCGGGACAGGGGGCCCTACACCTTC.

This clone has only one observation. V usage is TRBV6-5 and J usage is TRBJ1-1; D is uncertain. The length of the CDR3 is 13 residues. Trimming took off 5 bases at V and 1 base at J, with 8 bases between the two ends. Germline CDR1 is MNHEY and CDR2 is SVGAGI. CDR3 sequence (DNA): TGTGCCAGCAGTCAGGTTTGGAACACTGAAGCTTTCTTT. This encodes CASSQVWNTEAFF.

In the case of this clone: This same CDR3 is encoded by further DNA sequences in the sample. The chain is built from TRBV2 and TRBJ2-7, with 8 bases that match TRBD1. This CDR3 comprises 14 residues. The junction had 8 bases not matched to a gene; V was cut back by 8 bases and J by 2 bases. Germline V gives CDR1 SNHLY, CDR2 FYNNEI. The CDR3 DNA reads TGTGCCAGCCGAGGAAGGACAGGGACCTACGAGCAGTACTTC. It translates to CASRGRTGTYEQYF.

V is TRBV10-3 and J is TRBJ2-2, with D perhaps matching TRBD2 (5 bases). The germline V and J ends were trimmed by 4 bases and 11 bases, with 14 bases remaining between them. Germline CDR1 reads ENHRY; CDR2 reads SYGVKD. CDR3 length equals 13 residues. The CDR3, as DNA: TGTGCCATCAGTGGGACTTCCCGGGAAGAGCTGTTTTTT. Translating gives CAISGTSREELFF.

This clone was seen only a few times. The rearrangement links TRBV6-5 to TRBJ1-4, with D hard to call. This CDR3 spans 16 amino acids. Germline CDR1 and CDR2: MNHEY and SVGAGI. Between the trimmed V and J ends, which lost 0 bases and 7 bases, there was a span of 15 bases. The DNA for the CDR3 is TGTGCCAGCAGTTACTCGACCCCGGGGTTAGGTGAAAAACTGTTTTTT. Protein: CASSYSTPGLGEKLFF.

V and J are TRBV19 and TRBJ2-5, with a tentative D call TRBD2 (6 bases). Trimming left V 2 bases short and J 4 bases short, with 14 bases between. Germline values: CDR1 LNHDA, CDR2 SQIVND (reference sequence). The CDR3 runs 15 residues. CDR3 nucleotides: TGTGCCAGTAGTATAAAGGGAAACGGGGGAGAGACCCAGTACTTC. Translation gives CASSIKGNGGETQYF.

The chain employs TRBV2 and TRBJ1-6; 7 nucleotides line up with TRBD1. Germline CDR1 is SNHLY and CDR2 is FYNNEI. The CDR3 has 14 amino acids. V dropped 8 bases and J dropped 5; count of bases not matched to a gene: 6. The CDR3 is CASLRQGNNSPLHF. The CDR3 bases are TGTGCCAGCCTTAGACAGGGCAATAATTCACCCCTCCACTTT.

The V and J genes are TRBV27 and TRBJ2-1, with a weak D call TRBD1 (6 bases). The CDR3 sequence is 16 residues long. Between the trimmed V and J ends, which lost 4 bases and 2 bases, there was a span of 15 bases. Germline assignment: CDR1 MNHEY and CDR2 SMNVEV (reference sequence). The CDR3 DNA reads as TGTGCCAGCAGTTCGGGGCCAGGGGAAACCTACAATGAGCAGTTCTTC. This translates into CASSSGPGETYNEQFF.

V and J are TRBV15 and TRBJ2-7, with D possibly matching TRBD2 (5 bases). Germline V CDR1 and CDR2: LNHNV, YYDKDF (reference sequence). The CDR3 runs 14 residues. Trimming shortened V by 3 bases and J by 2 bases, and 11 bases separated the two germline ends. The CDR3 DNA follows: TGTGCCACCAGCAGGGGAGACTGGACCTACGAGCAGTACTTC. Protein: CATSRGDWTYEQYF.

The V call is TRBV9, the J call TRBJ2-2; 8 nucleotides align to TRBD2. Trimming cost V 4 bases and J 6 bases; bases outside gene matches: 11. The CDR3 runs to 16 residues. Germline assignment: CDR1 SGDLS and CDR2 YYNGEE. The CDR3 reads CASSPYGLAGSGELFF. In DNA, the CDR3 is TGTGCCAGCAGCCCCTATGGACTAGCCGGGTCCGGGGAGCTGTTTTTT.

The V and J genes are TRBV4-2 and TRBJ1-5; D may be TRBD1 (6 bases). The V and J ends lost 0 bases and 5 bases respectively, with 11 bases between them. The CDR3 is 15 amino acids. Germline V gives CDR1 LGHNA, CDR2 YNFKEQ. The DNA for the CDR3 is TGTGCCAGCAGCCAAGATGGGGGGGCCGATCAGCCCCAGCATTTT. It specifies CASSQDGGADQPQHF.

This clone was observed a few times. The chain has TRBV4-3 and TRBJ1-4; TRBD1 agrees at 8 bases. From germline, CDR1 is LGHNA and CDR2 YSLEER. Unmatched junction bases numbered 17, after V lost 0 bases and J lost 8 bases. The CDR3 totals 19 residues. The CDR3 DNA reads TGCGCCAGCAGCCAAGATTTATTTGGACGGAGACAGGGGATCGAAAAACTGTTTTTT. Amino acid sequence: CASSQDLFGRRQGIEKLFF.

The V and J genes are TRBV19 and TRBJ1-3; 8 nucleotides line up with TRBD1. V trimming: 5 bases; J trimming: 5 bases; junction bases outside the gene matches: 11. This CDR3 has 16 residues. Germline loops: CDR1 LNHDA, CDR2 SQIVND (reference sequence). The chain's CDR3 is CASSGAGTGTRNTIYF. The CDR3 bases are TGTGCCAGTAGTGGGGCGGGGACAGGAACCCGAAACACCATATATTTT.

V is TRBV19 and J is TRBJ1-3; no reliable D call. In germline, CDR1 is LNHDA, CDR2 SQIVND (reference sequence). CDR3 length equals 14 residues. V lost 3 bases and J lost 1, with 7 bases in between. CDR3 nucleotide sequence: TGTGCCAGTAGTATCCAGGATTCTGGAAACACCATATATTTT. It codes for CASSIQDSGNTIYF.

This chain connects TRBV5-5 to TRBJ2-1; 11 bases map to TRBD2. CDR3 length: 17 residues. V shed 0 bases and J 4 bases; nucleotides not matched to a gene: 6. Per the germline V gene, CDR1 is SGHKS and CDR2 is YYEKEE (reference sequence). CDR3 sequence (DNA): TGTGCCAGCAGCTTGGTTATAGCGGGGGGGAAATACAATGAGCAGTTCTTC. Its translation: CASSLVIAGGKYNEQFF. Full variable domain (outside the CDR3, taken from reference TRBV5-5 and TRBJ2-1): DAGVTQSPTHLIKTRGQQVTLRCSPISGHKSVSWYQQVLGQGPQFIFQYYEKEERGRGNFPDRFSARQFPNYSSELNVNALLLGDSALYLCASSLVIAGGKYNEQFFGPGTRLTVL.

This rearrangement joins TRBV18 to TRBJ1-6; maybe TRBD1 (6 bases). The germline V and J ends were trimmed by 0 bases and 6 bases, with 6 bases remaining between them. This CDR3 comprises 14 residues. The V gene's germline CDR1 is KGHSH and CDR2 LQKENI. The CDR3 spells CASSPPGGNSPLHF. The CDR3 nucleotides are TGTGCCAGCTCACCACCAGGGGGTAATTCACCCCTCCACTTT.